The 14 T cell receptor beta chains reported below all come from one sample, sequenced in a study of blood T cell repertoires in COVID-19. TCRdb's copy holds only in-frame clones and misses some; the assay was immunoSEQ multiplex PCR. The profile shows around 77,000 clones, 82% of them singletons. Source material: peripheral blood. All receptors come from a human donor in a cohort sampled during active COVID-19.

There are a few counts of this clone. The chain recombines TRBV4-1 with TRBJ2-7; 7 bases are a match to TRBD2. Germline V gene lookup returns CDR1 MGHRA and CDR2 YSYEKL. The junction had 8 bases not matched to a gene; V was cut back by 2 bases and J by 1 base. This CDR3 has 16 residues. In DNA, the CDR3 is TGCGCCAGCAGCCAACAGTCGGGGGGACCATCCTACGAGCAGTACTTC. Its translation: CASSQQSGGPSYEQYF.

V and J are TRBV30 and TRBJ2-2, with 9 nucleotides matching TRBD1. The ends lost 0 bases at V and 6 bases at J; junction bases unmatched: 8. CDR3 length equals 16 residues. Germline CDR1 is GTSNPN and CDR2 is SVGIG (reference sequence). For the CDR3, the DNA is TGTGCCTGGAGTGTAAGGGGACAGGGAATCGCCGGGGAGCTGTTTTTT. This sequence encodes CAWSVRGQGIAGELFF.

This clone was counted once. The chain has TRBV5-1 and TRBJ2-2; 9 bases fit TRBD1. Germline CDR1 SGHRS, CDR2 YFSETQ. V lost 4 bases, J lost 6 bases, and 4 bases stayed unmatched. The CDR3 is made up of 14 amino acids. CDR3 sequence (DNA): TGCGCCAGCAGCCCCCGGACAGGGGCCGGGGAGCTGTTTTTT. Translation gives CASSPRTGAGELFF.

This rearrangement joins TRBV12-3 or TRBV12-4 to TRBJ1-2, with a tentative D call TRBD1 (6 bases). CDR3 length: 12 residues. V lost 1 base to trimming and J lost 7 bases, with 7 bases between them. The CDR3 sequence is CASSLGQVGYTF. The DNA for the CDR3 is TGTGCCAGCAGTTTAGGACAGGTTGGCTACACCTTC.

The chain is built from TRBV10-3 and TRBJ1-4, with D possibly matching TRBD1 (6 bases). The V gene's germline CDR1 is ENHRY and CDR2 SYGVKD. With 8 bases removed from V and 1 base from J, the gap between germline ends came to 8 bases. The length of the CDR3 is 13 residues. As DNA, the CDR3 is TGTGCCATCCGAGGGGGAACTAATGAAAAACTGTTTTTT. Translating gives CAIRGGTNEKLFF.

V is TRBV30 and J is TRBJ2-3, with D possibly matching TRBD1 (6 bases). Germline assignment: CDR1 GTSNPN and CDR2 SVGIG (reference sequence). Trimming took off 5 bases at V and 2 bases at J, with 11 bases between the two ends. The CDR3 contains 13 residues. The chain's CDR3 is CAWLGAFTDTQYF. The CDR3 bases are TGTGCCTGGCTGGGGGCGTTCACAGATACGCAGTATTTT.

The CDR3: CASMNSGRFTYEQYF. The CDR3 DNA reads TGTGCCAGCATGAATTCCGGCAGGTTCACCTACGAGCAGTACTTC. This sequence joins TRBV2 and TRBJ2-7; D gene ambiguous. This CDR3 is built from 15 residues. Germline assignment: CDR1 SNHLY and CDR2 FYNNEI. V was cut by 7 bases and J by 2 bases, with 18 bases left in between.

The rearrangement joins TRBV6-5 to TRBJ2-7; D unclear. V lost 5 bases, J lost 3 bases, and 11 bases lay in between. Per the germline V gene, CDR1 is MNHEY and CDR2 is SVGAGI. The CDR3 runs to 13 residues. DNA of the CDR3: TGTGCCAGCAGTCTGCAACTCGGCTACGAGCAGTACTTC. Translating it yields CASSLQLGYEQYF.

V gene TRBV5-4 combines with J gene TRBJ2-7; TRBD2 is a possible D gene (6 bases). CDR3 size: 15 residues. Trimming took off 4 bases at V and 0 bases at J, with 14 bases between the two ends. Germline V lookup: CDR1 SGHNT, CDR2 YYREEE (reference sequence). CDR3 residues: CASSRYSSASYEQYF. CDR3 sequence (DNA): TGTGCCAGCAGCCGATACTCTAGCGCCTCCTACGAGCAGTACTTC.

This rearrangement joins TRBV6-5 to TRBJ2-2, with 7 positions matching TRBD1. In germline, CDR1 is MNHEY, CDR2 SVGAGI. The trim removed 0 bases at V and 2 bases at J, leaving 3 bases unmatched. This CDR3 contains 16 residues. DNA of the CDR3: TGTGCCAGCAGTTACTCAGGGACAGCCAACACCGGGGAGCTGTTTTTT. It encodes CASSYSGTANTGELFF.

This clone has just a few counts. V usage is TRBV5-5 and J usage is TRBJ2-7, with D possibly matching TRBD1 (5 bases). The CDR3 totals 14 residues. The germline V gene has CDR1 SGHKS and CDR2 YYEKEE (reference sequence). V gave up 2 bases and J gave up 3 bases, with 12 bases separating them. The CDR3 DNA follows: TGTGCCAGCAGCTTCGTAGGAAGGGGCTACGAGCAGTACTTC. Its translation: CASSFVGRGYEQYF.

The rearrangement links TRBV7-2 to TRBJ2-1; 9 nucleotides agree with TRBD2. V dropped 3 bases and J dropped 3; count of bases not matched to a gene: 3. Germline CDR1 is SGHTA and CDR2 is FQGNSA. CDR3 size: 15 residues. CDR3 sequence (DNA): TGTGCCAGCAGCTTTGGCGGGGGGGTCTACAATGAGCAGTTCTTC. This sequence encodes CASSFGGGVYNEQFF. The variable domain in full, with the rest retrieved from reference TRBV7-2 and TRBJ2-1, is GAGVSQSPSNKVTEKGKDVELRCDPISGHTALYWYRQSLGQGLEFLIYFQGNSAPDKSGLPSDRFSAERTGGSVSTLTIQRTQQEDSAVYLCASSFGGGVYNEQFFGPGTRLTVL.

This clone was counted between two and nine times. The chain employs TRBV4-2 and TRBJ1-3, with D unresolved. The V gene's germline CDR1 is LGHNA and CDR2 YNFKEQ. V lost 4 bases and J 0 bases, leaving 16 bases between the germline ends. This CDR3 has 17 amino acids. CDR3 amino acids: CASSRTSKEFSGNTIYF. The CDR3 region has the DNA TGTGCCAGCAGCCGGACTTCCAAGGAATTCTCTGGAAACACCATATATTTT.

The chain carries TRBV7-8 and TRBJ1-1; D not certain. CDR1 is SGHVS and CDR2 is FQNEAQ in the germline V gene. The CDR3 covers 12 residues. The V gene lost 5 bases and the J gene lost 11 bases, with 15 bases spanning the gap. CDR3 amino acids: CASSLVKEWAFF. Here the CDR3 DNA reads TGTGCCAGCAGCCTAGTGAAGGAGTGGGCTTTCTTT.